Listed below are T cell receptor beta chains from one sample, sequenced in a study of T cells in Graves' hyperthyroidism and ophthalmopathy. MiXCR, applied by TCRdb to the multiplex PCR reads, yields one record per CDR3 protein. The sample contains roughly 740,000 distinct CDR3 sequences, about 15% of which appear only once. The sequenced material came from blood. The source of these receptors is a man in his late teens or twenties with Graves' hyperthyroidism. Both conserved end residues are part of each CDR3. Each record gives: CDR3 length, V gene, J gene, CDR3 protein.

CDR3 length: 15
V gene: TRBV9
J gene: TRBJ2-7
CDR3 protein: CASSVGAGGTYEQYF

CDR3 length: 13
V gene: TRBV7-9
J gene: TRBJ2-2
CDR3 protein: CASSGPGTGELFF

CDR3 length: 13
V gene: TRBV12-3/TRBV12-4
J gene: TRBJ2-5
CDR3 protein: CASSSTSGGTQYF

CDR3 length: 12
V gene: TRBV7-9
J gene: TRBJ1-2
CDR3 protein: CASSWGAAGYTF

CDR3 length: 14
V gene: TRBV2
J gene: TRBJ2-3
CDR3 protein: CASSGSTSTDTQYF

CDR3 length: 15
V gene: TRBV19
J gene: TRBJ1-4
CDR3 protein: CASRFRGATNEKLFF

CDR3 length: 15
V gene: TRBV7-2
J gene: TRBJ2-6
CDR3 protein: CASSFVSSGANVLTF

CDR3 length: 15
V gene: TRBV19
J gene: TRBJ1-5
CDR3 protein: CASSPWDTGNQPQHF

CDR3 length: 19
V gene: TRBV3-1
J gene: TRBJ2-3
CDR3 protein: CASSQTTGVRGRIADTQYF

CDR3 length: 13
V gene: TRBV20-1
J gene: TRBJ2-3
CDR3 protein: CSGEGGPTDTQYF

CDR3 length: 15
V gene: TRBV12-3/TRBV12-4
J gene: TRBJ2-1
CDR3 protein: CASSLESGTSDEQFF

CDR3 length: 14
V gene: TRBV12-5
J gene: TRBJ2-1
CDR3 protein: CASGIGQGEGEQFF

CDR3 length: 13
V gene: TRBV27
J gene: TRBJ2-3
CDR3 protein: CASSSIQGDTQYF

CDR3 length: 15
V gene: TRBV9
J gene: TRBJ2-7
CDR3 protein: CASSVGASGSYEQYF

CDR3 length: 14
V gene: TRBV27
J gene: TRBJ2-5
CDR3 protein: CASSFLGVQETQYF

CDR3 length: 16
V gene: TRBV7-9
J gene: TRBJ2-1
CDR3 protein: CASSSPGLAGRGEQFF